The 32 T cell receptor beta chains given below trace back to one sample, sequenced in a study of CD8 T cell repertoires and HIV-1 epitope variants. Libraries were prepared by immunoSEQ multiplex PCR; TCRdb keeps only in-frame clonotypes and omits some of them. Of roughly 7,000 clones listed, around three fifths are singletons. These TCRs' antigens remain unknown. The sample taken for sequencing was cultured CD8+ T cells derived from PBMCs. The receptors shown here come from a male donor with HIV.

This chain connects TRBV13 to TRBJ2-7, with D tentatively TRBD1 or TRBD2 (5 bases each). V lost 6 bases and J 1 base, leaving 19 bases between the germline ends. CDR3 length equals 16 residues. Germline values: CDR1 PRHDT, CDR2 FYEKMQ (reference sequence). Here the CDR3 DNA reads TGTGCCAGCAGTGTATCCTCCGGGACGGTGTCCTACGAGCAGTACTTC. It encodes CASSVSSGTVSYEQYF.

This sequence joins TRBV19 and TRBJ2-1; D call uncertain. The ends were cut back, 0 bases at V and 8 bases at J, with 2 bases in the middle. Germline CDR1 is LNHDA and CDR2 is SQIVND (reference sequence). The CDR3 runs 11 residues. For the CDR3, the DNA is TGTGCCAGTAGTATAGAGGATGAGCAGTTCTTC. Translating gives CASSIEDEQFF. The full variable domain, in which reference TRBV19 and TRBJ2-1 provide the parts outside the CDR3, is DGGITQSPKYLFRKEGQNVTLSCEQNLNHDAMYWYRQDPGQGLRLIYYSQIVNDFQKGDIAEGYSVSREKKESFPLTVTSAQKNPTAFYLCASSIEDEQFFGPGTRLTVL.

The V and J genes are TRBV6-6 and TRBJ2-1, with D tentatively TRBD2 (5 bases). Deletions cut 2 bases from V and 4 bases from J, with 9 bases between. CDR1 and CDR2 from the germline V gene are MNHNY and SVGAGI (reference sequence). The CDR3 is 14 residues long. In DNA, the CDR3 is TGTGCCAGCAGTTACCTAGCATTTTACAATGAGCAGTTCTTC. Protein sequence: CASSYLAFYNEQFF.

The chain joins TRBV5-1 to TRBJ2-3; 15 nucleotides line up with TRBD2. J lost 6 bases, V lost 2 bases, and 4 bases had no gene match. CDR3 size: 16 residues. Germline V gene lookup returns CDR1 SGHRS and CDR2 YFSETQ. The CDR3 sequence: CASSFRTSGGADTQYF. DNA of the CDR3: TGCGCCAGCAGCTTCCGGACTAGCGGGGGGGCGGATACGCAGTATTTT.

The gene calls are TRBV4-1 and TRBJ2-3; D remains ambiguous. V gave up 4 bases and J gave up 1 base, with 12 bases separating them. Germline V CDR1 and CDR2: MGHRA, YSYEKL. CDR3 size: 15 residues. DNA for the CDR3: TGCGCCAGCAGCCCGGAAGAGCGCCGCACAGATACGCAGTATTTT. It translates to CASSPEERRTDTQYF.

The chain links TRBV28 to TRBJ1-1, with D unclear. The CDR3 is 14 amino acids. Germline V CDR1 and CDR2: MDHEN, SYDVKM. The germline V and J ends were trimmed by 2 bases and 4 bases, with 11 bases remaining between them. The CDR3 sequence is CASSLENWATEAFF. The CDR3 DNA sequence: TGTGCCAGCAGTTTAGAAAATTGGGCCACTGAAGCTTTCTTT.

This clone was observed once. The gene calls are TRBV27 and TRBJ2-7; 12 nucleotides align to TRBD2. Germline CDR1 is MNHEY and CDR2 is SMNVEV (reference sequence). V was pared by 0 bases and J by 6 bases, with 3 bases of the junction left unmatched. This CDR3 region has 15 residues. DNA of the CDR3: TGTGCCAGCAGTTTATCGACTAGCGGGAGATCCGAGCAGTACTTC. Amino acid sequence: CASSLSTSGRSEQYF.

The chain joins TRBV4-2 to TRBJ2-1; D call uncertain. Germline assignment: CDR1 LGHNA and CDR2 YNFKEQ. V shed 1 base and J shed 4 bases, with 5 bases lying between them. This CDR3 region has 13 residues. Here the CDR3 DNA reads TGTGCCAGCAGCCAAGCGGCTTACAATGAGCAGTTCTTC. Translating gives CASSQAAYNEQFF.

The chain employs TRBV19 and TRBJ1-1; no clear D gene. CDR1 and CDR2 from the germline V gene are LNHDA and SQIVND (reference sequence). CDR3 length: 12 amino acids. Trimming pared 1 base from V and 3 bases from J, leaving 3 bases between. The CDR3, as DNA: TGTGCCAGTAGTATAGGTTACACTGAAGCTTTCTTT. Translated, it gives CASSIGYTEAFF.

This chain links TRBV7-8 with TRBJ2-7, with TRBD1 matching 7 bases. Trimming cost V 4 bases and J 1 base; bases outside gene matches: 4. CDR1 SGHVS and CDR2 FQNEAQ come from the germline V gene. The CDR3 length is 14 residues. CDR3 amino acids: CASSSGTVSYEQYF. CDR3 nucleotide sequence: TGTGCCAGCAGCTCCGGGACAGTTTCCTACGAGCAGTACTTC.

This chain joins TRBV28 and TRBJ1-1, with D hard to call. CDR1 is MDHEN and CDR2 is SYDVKM in the germline V gene. The germline V and J ends were trimmed by 4 bases and 11 bases, with 11 bases remaining between them. The CDR3 has 11 residues. The CDR3 loop is CASSSSTRAFF. For the CDR3, the DNA is TGTGCCAGCAGTTCGAGCACTAGGGCTTTCTTT.

V usage is TRBV27 and J usage is TRBJ1-2; unclear D gene. The CDR3 runs 11 residues. CDR1 is MNHEY and CDR2 is SMNVEV in the germline V gene (reference sequence). V was cut by 6 bases and J by 9 bases, with 11 bases left in between. As DNA, the CDR3 is TGTGCCAGCAGGTTTGGTCGAAGCTACACCTTC. This translates into CASRFGRSYTF.

V and J are TRBV28 and TRBJ2-7; TRBD2 might be the D (5 bases). CDR3 length equals 17 residues. V was cut by 3 bases and J by 2 bases, with 20 bases left in between. The germline CDR1 and CDR2 sequences are MDHEN and SYDVKM. The CDR3 DNA is TGTGCCAGCAGTTTCGCTGGGTCGGGATCTATAACCTACGAGCAGTACTTC. It specifies CASSFAGSGSITYEQYF.

This clone has just a few counts. The chain is built from TRBV7-2 and TRBJ1-5; D gene uncertain. CDR1 and CDR2 (germline): SGHTA, FQGNSA. V was clipped by 4 bases and J by 0 bases, with 10 bases between them. The CDR3 sequence is 15 residues long. CDR3: CASSSEGYSNQPQHF. Here the CDR3 DNA reads TGTGCCAGCAGCTCGGAGGGCTATAGCAATCAGCCCCAGCATTTT.

The chain joins TRBV13 to TRBJ2-2; D may be TRBD2 (6 bases). V was cut by 8 bases and J by 5 bases, with 15 bases left in between. Per germline, CDR1 PRHDT and CDR2 FYEKMQ (reference sequence). This CDR3 is built from 14 residues. This CDR3 is CASSTTSYTGELFF. The CDR3 bases are TGTGCCAGCTCGACAACTAGCTATACCGGGGAGCTGTTTTTT. The whole variable domain, filled in from reference TRBV13 and TRBJ2-2, reads AAGVIQSPRHLIKEKRETATLKCYPIPRHDTVYWYQQGPGQDPQFLISFYEKMQSDKGSIPDRFSAQQFSDYHSELNMSSLELGDSALYFCASSTTSYTGELFFGEGSRLTVL.

The chain joins TRBV9 to TRBJ1-1; no clear D. Deletions cut 4 bases from V and 1 base from J, with 14 bases between. CDR3 length: 15 residues. Germline CDR1 SGDLS, CDR2 YYNGEE. The chain's CDR3 is CASSPGGETNTEAFF. The CDR3 DNA reads as TGTGCCAGCAGCCCAGGCGGGGAAACGAACACTGAAGCTTTCTTT. The full variable domain, rest sourced from reference TRBV9 and TRBJ1-1, is DSGVTQTPKHLITATGQRVTLRCSPRSGDLSVYWYQQSLDQGLQFLIQYYNGEERAKGNILERFSAQQFPDLHSELNLSSLELGDSALYFCASSPGGETNTEAFFGQGTRLTVV.

V is TRBV28 and J is TRBJ1-1; D not certain. Trimming stripped 7 bases from V and 4 bases from J, with 16 bases between. Germline CDR1 is MDHEN and CDR2 is SYDVKM. The CDR3 is 14 residues long. CDR3 protein: CASTVPRSGTEAFF. CDR3 nucleotides: TGTGCCAGCACCGTGCCGAGGTCGGGCACTGAAGCTTTCTTT.

J is TRBJ2-7 and V is TRBV6-5; 7 nucleotides align to TRBD1. The CDR3 runs 15 residues. Trimming at V came to 0 bases and at J to 4 bases, leaving 6 bases not matched to a gene. Germline CDR1 is MNHEY and CDR2 is SVGAGI. In DNA, the CDR3 is TGTGCCAGCAGTTACTCGAGGACAGGTGGTTACGAGCAGTACTTC. It codes for CASSYSRTGGYEQYF.

The chain couples TRBV27 to TRBJ2-3; D possibly corresponds to TRBD2 (6 bases). Germline V lookup: CDR1 MNHEY, CDR2 SMNVEV (reference sequence). V lost 6 bases and J 3 bases, leaving 13 bases between the germline ends. The CDR3 is 14 residues long. In DNA, the CDR3 is TGTGCCAGCAGCTCGGGGGATGGGACAGATACGCAGTATTTT. Protein sequence: CASSSGDGTDTQYF.

The chain recombines TRBV27 with TRBJ2-1, with D possibly called TRBD1 or TRBD2 (5 bases each). The CDR3 loop spans 13 amino acids. Germline lookup yields CDR1 MNHEY and CDR2 SMNVEV (reference sequence). With 0 bases removed from V and 7 bases from J, the gap between germline ends came to 7 bases. CDR3 nucleotide sequence: TGTGCCAGCAGTTTATCGGGACCTAATGAGCAGTTCTTC. Protein product: CASSLSGPNEQFF.

This chain joins TRBV7-8 and TRBJ2-1, with 9 bases matching TRBD2. This CDR3 comprises 18 residues. Germline V gene lookup returns CDR1 SGHVS and CDR2 FQNEAQ. The trim removed 1 base at V and 6 bases at J, leaving 13 bases unmatched. CDR3 nucleotides: TGTGCCAGCAGCTTAGACGGACTGGAGCGGGAGGATCCCAATGAGCAGTTCTTC. Its translation: CASSLDGLEREDPNEQFF.

The chain uses TRBV7-9 and TRBJ2-5; tentatively, D is TRBD1 (5 bases). CDR1 and CDR2 from the germline V gene are SEHNR and FQNEAQ (reference sequence). V was trimmed by 5 bases and J by 1 base, leaving 11 bases between them. This CDR3 is built from 14 residues. CDR3 DNA: TGTGCCAGCAGCCTTCGACAGATCCAAGAGACCCAGTACTTC. This sequence encodes CASSLRQIQETQYF. Complete variable domain (other parts from reference TRBV7-9 and TRBJ2-5): DTGVSQNPRHKITKRGQNVTFRCDPISEHNRLYWYRQTLGQGPEFLTYFQNEAQLEKSRLLSDRFSAERPKGSFSTLEIQRTEQGDSAMYLCASSLRQIQETQYFGPGTRLLVL.

This chain connects TRBV7-2 to TRBJ2-3; 13 bases align to TRBD2. This CDR3 spans 17 amino acids. Germline loops: CDR1 SGHTA, CDR2 FQGNSA. Trimming cost V 5 bases and J 4 bases; bases outside gene matches: 9. CDR3 bases: TGTGCCAGCAGCCCTAGGACTAGCGGGAGAGGGGCAGATACGCAGTATTTT. Amino acid sequence: CASSPRTSGRGADTQYF.

The chain uses TRBV13 and TRBJ2-1; 7 positions match TRBD2. From germline, CDR1 is PRHDT and CDR2 FYEKMQ (reference sequence). Germline trimming cut 0 bases from V and 3 bases from J; bases unmatched to any gene: 2. This CDR3 spans 15 amino acids. The CDR3 DNA reads as TGTGCCAGCAGCTTAGGCCGGGACTACTACAATGAGCAGTTCTTC. It yields the protein CASSLGRDYYNEQFF.

CDR3 DNA sequence: TGTGCCATCAGTCCTGGGGGAACAGATACGCAGTATTTT. Amino acid sequence: CAISPGGTDTQYF. V and J are TRBV10-3 and TRBJ2-3; perhaps D is TRBD1 or TRBD2 (5 bases each). Germline lookup yields CDR1 ENHRY and CDR2 SYGVKD. The V end was cut by 5 bases, the J end by 3 bases, with 9 bases between. The CDR3 totals 13 residues.

This clone has only a few counts. V gene TRBV6-5 combines with J gene TRBJ2-7, with 9 bases lining up with TRBD1. Losses at the gene ends were 1 base for V and 3 bases for J; bases not matched to a gene: 7. Per germline, CDR1 MNHEY and CDR2 SVGAGI. The CDR3 is made up of 16 amino acids. In DNA, the CDR3 is TGTGCCAGCAGTTACTGGTCCCGGGACAGGGACTACGAGCAGTACTTC. This encodes CASSYWSRDRDYEQYF.

V gene TRBV28 combines with J gene TRBJ1-2, with D hard to call. The CDR3 runs 13 residues. V shed 3 bases and J shed 4 bases, with 9 bases lying between them. Germline loops: CDR1 MDHEN, CDR2 SYDVKM. CDR3 DNA sequence: TGTGCCAGCAGTTTCCCGGTGGGCTATGGCTACACCTTC. This translates into CASSFPVGYGYTF.

The chain links TRBV19 to TRBJ2-1; perhaps TRBD1 as D (6 bases). Germline CDR1 reads LNHDA; CDR2 reads SQIVND (reference sequence). The CDR3 extends over 12 amino acids. The V end was cut by 1 base, the J end by 9 bases, with 7 bases between. This chain's CDR3 is CASSIGGGEQFF. The CDR3 DNA is TGTGCCAGTAGTATAGGAGGGGGTGAGCAGTTCTTC.

The chain couples TRBV7-9 to TRBJ2-7; 11 bases are shared with TRBD2. The CDR3 is 14 amino acids. V was pared by 3 bases and J by 7 bases, with 5 bases of the junction left unmatched. Germline CDR1 and CDR2: SEHNR and FQNEAQ (reference sequence). CDR3 residues: CASSFLAGGGEQYF. CDR3 DNA sequence: TGTGCCAGCAGCTTCCTAGCGGGAGGAGGGGAGCAGTACTTC.

The rearrangement joins TRBV10-1 to TRBJ1-1, with D unresolved. The CDR3 length is 15 residues. CDR1 is WNHNN, CDR2 SYGVQD, per germline (reference sequence). Between the trimmed V and J ends, which lost 2 bases and 1 base, there was a span of 11 bases. CDR3 sequence reads: CASSERTDRNTEAFF. The DNA for the CDR3 is TGCGCCAGCAGTGAGAGGACGGATAGGAACACTGAAGCTTTCTTT.

This sequence joins TRBV21-1 and TRBJ1-2. TRBV21-1 is an annotated pseudogene. The CDR3 sequence is 15 residues long. The CDR3 reads CASSCRDRRPYGYTF. DNA for the CDR3: TGTGCCAGCAGCTGTAGGGACCGTCGCCCCTATGGCTACACCTTC.

The chain uses TRBV13 and TRBJ1-3; 7 bases match TRBD1. V shed 5 bases, J shed 0 bases, and the junction held 13 bases outside the gene matches. This CDR3 comprises 18 residues. CDR1 is PRHDT and CDR2 is FYEKMQ in the germline V gene (reference sequence). CDR3 protein: CASSLGATGEASGNTIYF. DNA for the CDR3: TGTGCCAGCAGCCTCGGCGCCACAGGGGAGGCCTCTGGAAACACCATATATTTT.